Listed below are T cell receptor beta chains from one sample, sequenced in a study of CD8 T cells in ankylosing spondylitis. TCRdb used MiXCR to reprocess the 5' RACE reads, holding one entry per CDR3 protein. Here the sample spans about 90,000 distinct CDR3 sequences, approximately 30% being singletons. What was sequenced was blood, either unsorted or a sorted T cell fraction (not recorded which). These receptors all stem from a male donor with ankylosing spondylitis or in good health (not recorded which). CDR3s include the opening cysteine and the closing phenylalanine or tryptophan. The D gene is left open where the match is weak. Rows may omit the clone size; those that give it use once, few, many or a size class.

j_call	clone_size	v_call	d_call	cdr3_nt	cdr3_aa
TRBJ2-3	.	TRBV5-1	.	TGCGCCAGCAGCTACGACAGCACAGATACGCAGTATTTT	CASSYDSTDTQYF
TRBJ1-3	.	TRBV20-1	.	TGCAGTGCTATTTGGGGGGCGAACACCATATATTTT	CSAIWGANTIYF
TRBJ1-5	many	TRBV20-1	.	TGCAGTGCTGATAAGACAGGTTACAATCAGCCCCAGCATTTT	CSADKTGYNQPQHF
TRBJ2-2	few	TRBV25-1	.	TGTGCCAGCAGTGAATATATTAGGGGACCGAACACCGGGGAGCTGTTTTTT	CASSEYIRGPNTGELFF
TRBJ1-4	.	TRBV5-1	.	TGCGCCAGCAGCTTGGAAGGGGCTAGTAATGAAAAACTGTTTTTT	CASSLEGASNEKLFF
TRBJ2-7	.	TRBV10-3	TRBD1	TGTGCCATCAGGGACAGGGCGTCCGAGCAGTACTTC	CAIRDRASEQYF
TRBJ1-5	few	TRBV19	.	TGTGCCAGTAGTATACCCCTGACAGGATCGATGGATTCGCCCCAGCATTTT	CASSIPLTGSMDSPQHF
TRBJ1-1	.	TRBV18	.	TGTGCCAGCTCGGGGCTGATGAACACTGAAGCTTTCTTT	CASSGLMNTEAFF
TRBJ2-1	few	TRBV20-1	TRBD1	TGCAGTTTACAGGGGTCTAAATCCTACAATGAGCAGTTCTTC	CSLQGSKSYNEQFF
TRBJ2-5	.	TRBV5-1	.	TGCGCCAGCAGCTTGGAACGGGCTACAGAGACCCAGTACTTC	CASSLERATETQYF
TRBJ1-1	.	TRBV6-5	.	TGTGCCAGCGGAGGTGGTGGGACTGAAGCTTTCTTT	CASGGGGTEAFF
TRBJ2-3	.	TRBV18	TRBD1	TGTGCCAGCTCACCTACAGGGGAAGGCACAGATACGCAGTATTTT	CASSPTGEGTDTQYF
TRBJ2-1	.	TRBV20-1	.	TGCAGTGCTAGAGCTCTAGACAATGAGCAGTTCTTC	CSARALDNEQFF
TRBJ2-3	.	TRBV5-1	TRBD2	TGCGCCAGCAGCGCAGAAGCCAGCGGGAGATTGAGAGATACGCAGTATTTT	CASSAEASGRLRDTQYF
TRBJ1-5	.	TRBV9	.	TGTGCCAGCAGCGTCGGAAGGACGGATCAGCCCCAGCATTTT	CASSVGRTDQPQHF
TRBJ2-1	few	TRBV19	.	TGTGCCAGTAGTCAGGTCTATCCTGAGCAGTTCTTC	CASSQVYPEQFF
TRBJ1-3	once	TRBV9	.	TGTGCCAGCAGCGTCATGGACCTCTCTGGAAACACCATATATTTT	CASSVMDLSGNTIYF
TRBJ1-1	many	TRBV7-2	.	TGTGCCAGCAGCTTATCCGGGGGGGGCACTGAAGCTTTCTTT	CASSLSGGGTEAFF